This entry lists 19 T cell receptor beta chains sequenced from one sample in a study of response to subunit inactivated influenza vaccine (dated by TCRdb to 2016 to 2018). Libraries were prepared through RT-PCR. Instrument used: Illumina HiSeq 2500. The raw public reads went through TCRdb reprocessing: fastp at Q25, MiXCR clone calling, in-frame beta chains kept. A single entry per CDR3 protein holds the most common genes and DNA from its merged rows. This sample lists approximately 500,000 distinct CDR3 sequences; 14% were detected once. Clones ranked in the top ten supply approximately 12% of the sample. The input for sequencing was PBMCs from blood, taken about 12 days after vaccination. The receptors were sampled from a man aged 45 to 65 who received an inactivated influenza vaccine. Donor details come from another sample of the same person, matched by shared clones.

This clonotype was counted only a few times. This chain joins TRBV12-3 or TRBV12-4 and TRBJ1-2; no clear D. The V and J ends lost 6 bases and 4 bases respectively, with 12 bases between them. The CDR3 contains 13 residues. This chain's CDR3 is CASSSRLGYGYTF. In DNA form, the CDR3 reads TGTGCCAGCAGCTCCCGGCTGGGCTATGGCTACACCTTC.

This clonotype occurred a few times. The chain is built from TRBV7-3 and TRBJ2-1; 9 positions agree with TRBD2. The CDR3 is 17 amino acids. The V and J ends lost 2 bases and 3 bases, in that order; junction bases with no gene match: 8. Germline V gives CDR1 SGHTA, CDR2 FQGTGA. In nucleotides, the CDR3 is TGTGCCAGCAGCTTACCTAATAGCGGGAGTCTCTACAATGAGCAGTTCTTC. This codes for CASSLPNSGSLYNEQFF.

The sample holds many counts of this clonotype. The chain links TRBV4-3 to TRBJ1-1; 7 bases align to TRBD1. The CDR3 extends over 16 amino acids. From germline, CDR1 is LGHNA and CDR2 YSLEER. With V trimmed by 0 bases and J by 3 bases, 7 bases remained unmatched. The CDR3 coding sequence is TGCGCCAGCAGCCAAGAAACAGGGGCCGCCGACACTGAAGCTTTCTTT. It codes for CASSQETGAADTEAFF.

This clonotype was seen a few times. This chain uses TRBV7-2 with TRBJ2-5; weak D call: TRBD2 (5 bases). The ends were cut back, 3 bases at V and 7 bases at J, with 6 bases in the middle. The CDR3 has 11 residues. Germline V gives CDR1 SGHTA, CDR2 FQGNSA. CDR3 in amino acids: CASSFGGTQYF. CDR3 DNA: TGTGCCAGCAGCTTTGGAGGGACCCAGTACTTC.

The rearrangement joins TRBV5-5 to TRBJ2-7; D is unclear. There are 12 residues in the CDR3. Deletions cut 0 bases from V and 5 bases from J, with 6 bases between. Germline loops: CDR1 SGHKS, CDR2 YYEKEE (reference sequence). The CDR3 protein is CASSLEIHEQYF. The CDR3 coding sequence is TGTGCCAGCAGCTTGGAGATCCACGAGCAGTACTTC.

This clonotype has a handful of counts. The V call is TRBV7-9, the J call TRBJ2-2; 11 nucleotides line up with TRBD1. Germline V CDR1 and CDR2: SEHNR, FQNEAQ (reference sequence). The ends lost 4 bases at V and 7 bases at J; junction bases unmatched: 8. This CDR3 comprises 16 residues. The CDR3 here is CASSYAGTGGVGELFF. Written as DNA, the CDR3 is TGTGCCAGCAGCTACGCCGGGACAGGGGGTGTCGGGGAGCTGTTTTTT.

This rearrangement joins TRBV20-1 to TRBJ2-2; the match to TRBD2 covers 9 bases. Per the germline V gene, CDR1 is DFQATT and CDR2 is SNEGSKA (reference sequence). The CDR3 totals 14 residues. The junction had 4 bases not matched to a gene; V was cut back by 4 bases and J by 4 bases. The DNA for the CDR3 is TGCAGTGCTAATAGCGGGGGACGCACCGGGGAGCTGTTTTTT. Its translation: CSANSGGRTGELFF.

In DNA, the CDR3 is TGTGCCAGCGGGGATAGTCGGGGGAAAGCTTTCTTT. Its protein is CASGDSRGKAFF. This chain links TRBV28 with TRBJ1-1; possible D gene TRBD1, 5 bases. The length of the CDR3 is 12 residues. Germline V gene data show CDR1 as MDHEN and CDR2 as SYDVKM. V was cut by 8 bases and J by 9 bases, with 16 bases left in between.

The chain uses TRBV12-3 or TRBV12-4 and TRBJ2-7, with 12 bases that match TRBD1. The J segment lost 5 bases and the V segment lost 6 bases, leaving 11 bases of the junction unmatched. CDR3 length: 16 amino acids. DNA of the CDR3: TGTGCCAGCAGAAAACCGGGACAGGGGGCTGTCAACGAGCAGTACTTC. It is translated as CASRKPGQGAVNEQYF.

The rearrangement links TRBV12-3 or TRBV12-4 to TRBJ2-2; D is perhaps TRBD2 (7 bases). The CDR3 extends over 12 amino acids. Trimming pared 7 bases from V and 10 bases from J, leaving 13 bases between. The CDR3 loop reads CASKGGNEELFF. As DNA, the CDR3 is TGTGCCAGCAAGGGGGGGAATGAGGAGCTGTTTTTT.

This clonotype was picked up a small number of times. The chain employs TRBV7-2 and TRBJ2-7, with D possibly TRBD1 on 5 matching bases. CDR3 size: 15 residues. V shed 7 bases and J shed 3 bases, with 19 bases lying between them. Germline lookup yields CDR1 SGHTA and CDR2 FQGNSA. The CDR3 DNA is TGTGCCAGCAATCTCAGGGAAGGGGCTGTCTACGAGCAGTACTTC. Amino acids: CASNLREGAVYEQYF. Supplemented by reference TRBV7-2 and TRBJ2-7, the full variable domain reads GAGVSQSPSNKVTEKGKDVELRCDPISGHTALYWYRQSLGQGLEFLIYFQGNSAPDKSGLPSDRFSAERTGGSVSTLTIQRTQQEDSAVYLCASNLREGAVYEQYFGPGTRLTVT.

The chain recombines TRBV5-6 with TRBJ1-4; the D is unclear. CDR1 is SGHDT, CDR2 YYEEEE, per germline. Deletions cut 4 bases from V and 11 bases from J, with 18 bases between. The length of the CDR3 is 14 residues. CDR3 in amino acids: CASSQLTGAEKLFF. Here the CDR3 DNA reads TGTGCCAGCAGCCAGCTTACGGGAGCCGAGAAACTGTTTTTT.

The genes are TRBV12-3 or TRBV12-4 and TRBJ2-7; 8 bases map to TRBD1. This CDR3 comprises 13 residues. With 6 bases clipped from V and 7 bases from J, the junction kept 8 bases outside the gene matches. The CDR3 loop reads CASSRVRGHEQYF. In DNA, the CDR3 is TGTGCCAGCAGCCGCGTCAGGGGGCATGAGCAGTACTTC.

A remark on this clonotype: A read error may account for a junction end that differs from germline. The genes are TRBV7-2 and TRBJ2-1, with TRBD2 identical over 8 bases. Germline loops: CDR1 SGHTA, CDR2 FQGNSA. The CDR3 length is 15 residues. The CDR3 here is CASSLIAGRYNEQLF. Written as DNA, the CDR3 is TGTGCCAGCAGCTTAATAGCGGGGAGGTACAATGAGCAGCTCTTC.

This clonotype appeared many times. The chain links TRBV20-1 to TRBJ2-5; D uncertain. CDR1 DFQATT and CDR2 SNEGSKA come from the germline V gene (reference sequence). The V and J ends lost 7 bases and 5 bases respectively, with 20 bases between them. This CDR3 is 14 amino acids long. The CDR3 loop reads CSVRGEARLETQYF. In DNA form, the CDR3 reads TGCAGTGTTCGCGGAGAGGCCAGGCTGGAGACCCAGTACTTC.

This clonotype appeared many times. This chain connects TRBV12-3 or TRBV12-4 to TRBJ2-2; 7 nucleotides line up with TRBD1. The CDR3 consists of 17 residues. V was clipped by 6 bases and J by 1 base; unmatched bases: 11. The CDR3 nucleotides are TGTGCCAGCAGGGGAGCGAACAGGGGATTGAACACCGGGGAGCTGTTTTTT. It translates to CASRGANRGLNTGELFF.

The CDR3 sequence is CASSHFTSGAPYNTGELFF. CDR3 DNA sequence: TGCGCCAGCAGCCACTTTACTAGCGGGGCTCCTTATAACACCGGGGAGCTGTTTTTT. This sequence joins TRBV4-1 and TRBJ2-2; 10 nucleotides align to TRBD2. Germline V lookup: CDR1 MGHRA, CDR2 YSYEKL. CDR3 length: 19 residues. The junction had 12 bases not matched to a gene; V was cut back by 3 bases and J by 2 bases.

This chain links TRBV9 with TRBJ2-5; 8 bases match TRBD1. J lost 4 bases, V lost 3 bases, and 5 bases had no gene match. Germline CDR1 SGDLS, CDR2 YYNGEE. This CDR3 has 14 amino acids. The CDR3 here is CASSGSGTGETQYF. CDR3 in DNA: TGTGCCAGCAGCGGATCCGGGACAGGAGAGACCCAGTACTTC.

This clonotype showed up many times. This chain connects TRBV15 to TRBJ2-7; 9 positions agree with TRBD2. Germline V gene sequence: CDR1 LNHNV, CDR2 YYDKDF (reference sequence). CDR3 length: 14 amino acids. V dropped 11 bases and J dropped 6; count of bases not matched to a gene: 14. Here the CDR3 DNA reads TGTGCCTTTCAGGGTAGCGGGAGTAACGGCGAGCAGTACTTC. Translated, it gives CAFQGSGSNGEQYF.